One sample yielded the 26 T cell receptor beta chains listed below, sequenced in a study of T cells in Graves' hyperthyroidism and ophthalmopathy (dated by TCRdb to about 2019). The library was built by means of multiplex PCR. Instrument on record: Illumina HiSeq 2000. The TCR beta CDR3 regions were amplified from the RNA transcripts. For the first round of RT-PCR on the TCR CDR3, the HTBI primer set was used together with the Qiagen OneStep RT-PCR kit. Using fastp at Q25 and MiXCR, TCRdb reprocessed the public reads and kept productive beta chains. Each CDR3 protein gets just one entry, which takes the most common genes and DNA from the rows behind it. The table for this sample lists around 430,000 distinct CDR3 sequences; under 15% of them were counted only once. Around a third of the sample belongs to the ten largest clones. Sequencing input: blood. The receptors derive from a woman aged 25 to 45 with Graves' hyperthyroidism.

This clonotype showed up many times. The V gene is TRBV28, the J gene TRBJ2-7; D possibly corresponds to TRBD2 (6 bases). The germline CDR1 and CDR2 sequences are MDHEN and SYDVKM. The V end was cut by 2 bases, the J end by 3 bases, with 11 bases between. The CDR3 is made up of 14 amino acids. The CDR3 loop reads CASSLDGSYYEQYF. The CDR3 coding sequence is TGTGCCAGCAGTTTAGACGGGAGCTACTACGAGCAGTACTTC. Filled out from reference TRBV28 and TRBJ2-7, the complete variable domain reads DVKVTQSSRYLVKRTGEKVFLECVQDMDHENMFWYRQDPGLGLRLIYFSYDVKMKEKGDIPEGYSVSREKKERFSLILESASTNQTSMYLCASSLDGSYYEQYFGPGTRLTVT.

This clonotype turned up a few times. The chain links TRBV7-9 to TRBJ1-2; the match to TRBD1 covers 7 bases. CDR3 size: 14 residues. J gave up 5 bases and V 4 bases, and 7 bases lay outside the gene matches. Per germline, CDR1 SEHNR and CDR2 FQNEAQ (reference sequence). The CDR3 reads CASSSDRKSYGYTF. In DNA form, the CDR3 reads TGTGCCAGCAGCTCGGACAGGAAATCGTATGGCTACACCTTC.

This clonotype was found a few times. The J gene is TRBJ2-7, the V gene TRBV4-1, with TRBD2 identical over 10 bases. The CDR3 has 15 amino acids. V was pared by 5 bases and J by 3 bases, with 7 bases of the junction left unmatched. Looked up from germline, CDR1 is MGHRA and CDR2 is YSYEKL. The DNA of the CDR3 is TGCGCCAGCAGCAAGACTAGCGGGCCTTTCTACGAGCAGTACTTC. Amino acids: CASSKTSGPFYEQYF.

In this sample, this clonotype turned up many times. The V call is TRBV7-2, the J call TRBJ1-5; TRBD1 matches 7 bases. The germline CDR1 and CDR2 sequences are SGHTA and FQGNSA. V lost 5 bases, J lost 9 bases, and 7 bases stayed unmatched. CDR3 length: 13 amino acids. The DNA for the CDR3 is TGTGCCAGCAGCCAGGGGGTTCTGGGGCCCCAGCATTTT. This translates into CASSQGVLGPQHF.

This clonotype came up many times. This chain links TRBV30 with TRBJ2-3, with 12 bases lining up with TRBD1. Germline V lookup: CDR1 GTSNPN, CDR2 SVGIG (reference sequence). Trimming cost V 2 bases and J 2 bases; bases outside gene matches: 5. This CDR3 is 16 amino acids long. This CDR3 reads CAWSPGTGGLTDTQYF. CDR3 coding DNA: TGTGCCTGGAGTCCCGGGACAGGGGGCCTCACAGATACGCAGTATTTT. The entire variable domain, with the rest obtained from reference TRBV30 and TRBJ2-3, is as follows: SQTIHQWPATLVQPVGSPLSLECTVEGTSNPNLYWYRQAAGRGLQLLFYSVGIGQISSEVPQNLSASRPQDRQFILSSKKLLLSDSGFYLCAWSPGTGGLTDTQYFGPGTRLTVL.

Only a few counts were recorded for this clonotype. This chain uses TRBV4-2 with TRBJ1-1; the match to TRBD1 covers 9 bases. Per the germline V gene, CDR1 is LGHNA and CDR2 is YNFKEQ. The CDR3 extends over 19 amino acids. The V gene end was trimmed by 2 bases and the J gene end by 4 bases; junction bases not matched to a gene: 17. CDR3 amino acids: CASSQPRGIGQGLITEAFF. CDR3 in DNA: TGTGCCAGCAGCCAACCCCGTGGGATCGGACAGGGGCTTATCACTGAAGCTTTCTTT.

CDR3 bases: TGTGCCAGCAGCCCCGTAAGGGCAGAGACCCAGTACTTC. Its protein product is CASSPVRAETQYF. The chain employs TRBV7-7 and TRBJ2-5; D unresolved. Deletions cut 5 bases from V and 4 bases from J, with 11 bases between. The CDR3 is 13 amino acids. Per germline, CDR1 SSHAT and CDR2 FNYEAQ (reference sequence).

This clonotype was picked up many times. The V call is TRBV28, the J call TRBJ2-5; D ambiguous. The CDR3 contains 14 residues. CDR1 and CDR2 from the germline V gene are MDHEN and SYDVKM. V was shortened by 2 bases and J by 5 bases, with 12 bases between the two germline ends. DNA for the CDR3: TGTGCCAGCAGTTTACCGCCTCTGCGTGAGACCCAGTACTTC. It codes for CASSLPPLRETQYF.

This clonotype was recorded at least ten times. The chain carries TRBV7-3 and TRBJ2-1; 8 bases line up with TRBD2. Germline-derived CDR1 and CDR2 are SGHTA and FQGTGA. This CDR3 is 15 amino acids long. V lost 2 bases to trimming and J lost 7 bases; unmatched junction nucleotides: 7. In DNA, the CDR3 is TGTGCCAGCAGCTTAGGAGCGGGAGTGCGAAATGAGCAGTTCTTC. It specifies CASSLGAGVRNEQFF. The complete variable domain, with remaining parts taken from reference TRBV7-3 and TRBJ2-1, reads GAGVSQTPSNKVTEKGKYVELRCDPISGHTALYWYRQSLGQGPEFLIYFQGTGAADDSGLPNDRFFAVRPEGSVSTLKIQRTERGDSAVYLCASSLGAGVRNEQFFGPGTRLTVL.

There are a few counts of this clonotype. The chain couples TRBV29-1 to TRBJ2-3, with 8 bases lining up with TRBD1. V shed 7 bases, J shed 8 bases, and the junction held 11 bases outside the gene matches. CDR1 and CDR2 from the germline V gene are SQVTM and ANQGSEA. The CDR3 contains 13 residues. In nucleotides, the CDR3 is TGCAGCGACCGGACAGGGACCGGGGGTACGCAGTATTTT. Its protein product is CSDRTGTGGTQYF.

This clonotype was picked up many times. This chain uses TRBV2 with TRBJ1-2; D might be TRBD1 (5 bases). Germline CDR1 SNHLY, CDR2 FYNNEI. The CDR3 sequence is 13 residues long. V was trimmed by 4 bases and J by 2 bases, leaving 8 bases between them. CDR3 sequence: CASSGGTNYGYTF. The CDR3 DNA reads TGTGCCAGCAGTGGGGGCACAAACTATGGCTACACCTTC.

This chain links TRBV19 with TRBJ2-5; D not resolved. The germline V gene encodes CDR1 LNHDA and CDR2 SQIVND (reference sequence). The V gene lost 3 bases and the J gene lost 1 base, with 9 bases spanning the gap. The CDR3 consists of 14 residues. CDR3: CASSISSPQETQYF. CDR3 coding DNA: TGTGCCAGTAGTATCTCGAGCCCCCAAGAGACCCAGTACTTC.

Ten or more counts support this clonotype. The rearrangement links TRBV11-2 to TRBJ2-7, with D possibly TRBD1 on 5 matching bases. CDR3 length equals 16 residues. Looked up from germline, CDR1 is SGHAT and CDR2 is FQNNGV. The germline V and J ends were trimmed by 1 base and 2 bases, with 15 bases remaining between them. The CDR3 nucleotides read TGTGCCAGCAGCTTAGGAATGGGGCTGCTTGCCTACGAGCAGTACTTC. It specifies CASSLGMGLLAYEQYF.

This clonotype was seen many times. CDR3 sequence (DNA): TGCAGCGTGCTAGTAACGGAGCACACCGGGGAGCTGTTTTTT. Amino acid sequence: CSVLVTEHTGELFF. The chain carries TRBV29-1 and TRBJ2-2, with no clear D. The CDR3 length is 14 residues. V lost 6 bases, J lost 3 bases, and 14 bases lay in between. Germline V lookup: CDR1 SQVTM, CDR2 ANQGSEA.

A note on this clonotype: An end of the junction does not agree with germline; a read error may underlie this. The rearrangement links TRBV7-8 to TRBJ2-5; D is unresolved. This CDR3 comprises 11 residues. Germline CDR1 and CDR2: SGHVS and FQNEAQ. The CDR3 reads CASSPWGAGDF. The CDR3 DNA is TGTGCCAGCAGCCCCTGGGGTGCCGGAGACTTC.

CDR3 residues: CASSSSGQGNFLPQHF. The DNA of the CDR3 is TGTGCCAGCAGCTCGTCGGGACAGGGCAATTTTCTGCCCCAGCATTTT. The J gene is TRBJ1-5, the V gene TRBV7-2; 9 positions agree with TRBD1. Germline trimming cut 4 bases from V and 9 bases from J; bases unmatched to any gene: 13. The CDR3 is 16 residues long. Germline values: CDR1 SGHTA, CDR2 FQGNSA. Drawing the rest from reference TRBV7-2 and TRBJ1-5, the complete variable domain is GAGVSQSPSNKVTEKGKDVELRCDPISGHTALYWYRQSLGQGLEFLIYFQGNSAPDKSGLPSDRFSAERTGGSVSTLTIQRTQQEDSAVYLCASSSSGQGNFLPQHFGDGTRLSIL.

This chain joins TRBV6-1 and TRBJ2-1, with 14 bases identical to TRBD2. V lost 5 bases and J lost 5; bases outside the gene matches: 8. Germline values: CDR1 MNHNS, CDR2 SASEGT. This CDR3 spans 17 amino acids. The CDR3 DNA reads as TGTGCCAGCAGTCAGACTAGCGGGAGGGCCAGTGACAATGAGCAGTTCTTC. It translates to CASSQTSGRASDNEQFF.

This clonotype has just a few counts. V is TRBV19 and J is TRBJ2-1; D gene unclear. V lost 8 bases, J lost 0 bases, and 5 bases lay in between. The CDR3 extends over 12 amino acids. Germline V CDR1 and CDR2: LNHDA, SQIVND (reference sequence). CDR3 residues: CASGYSYNEQFF. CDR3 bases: TGTGCCAGTGGCTACTCCTACAATGAGCAGTTCTTC.

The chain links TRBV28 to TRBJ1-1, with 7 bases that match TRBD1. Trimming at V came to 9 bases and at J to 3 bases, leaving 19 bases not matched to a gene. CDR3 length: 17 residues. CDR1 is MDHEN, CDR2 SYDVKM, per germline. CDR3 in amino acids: CARRQGRENGVDTEAFF. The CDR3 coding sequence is TGTGCCAGGCGACAGGGAAGGGAGAATGGGGTCGACACTGAAGCTTTCTTT. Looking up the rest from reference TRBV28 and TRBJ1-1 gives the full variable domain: DVKVTQSSRYLVKRTGEKVFLECVQDMDHENMFWYRQDPGLGLRLIYFSYDVKMKEKGDIPEGYSVSREKKERFSLILESASTNQTSMYLCARRQGRENGVDTEAFFGQGTRLTVV.

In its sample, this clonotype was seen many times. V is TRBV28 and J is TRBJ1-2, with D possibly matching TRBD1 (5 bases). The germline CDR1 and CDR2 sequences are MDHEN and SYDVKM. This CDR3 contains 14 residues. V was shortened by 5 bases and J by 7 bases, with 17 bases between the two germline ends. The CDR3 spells CASSGPQAAVGYTF. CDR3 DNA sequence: TGTGCCAGCAGTGGACCACAGGCCGCGGTTGGCTACACCTTC.

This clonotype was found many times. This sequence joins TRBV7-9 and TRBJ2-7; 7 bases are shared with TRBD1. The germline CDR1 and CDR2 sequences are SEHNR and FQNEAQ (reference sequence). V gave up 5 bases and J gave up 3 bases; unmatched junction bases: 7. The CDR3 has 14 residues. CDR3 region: CASSVGQLSYEQYF. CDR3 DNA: TGTGCCAGCAGCGTGGGACAGCTAAGCTACGAGCAGTACTTC.

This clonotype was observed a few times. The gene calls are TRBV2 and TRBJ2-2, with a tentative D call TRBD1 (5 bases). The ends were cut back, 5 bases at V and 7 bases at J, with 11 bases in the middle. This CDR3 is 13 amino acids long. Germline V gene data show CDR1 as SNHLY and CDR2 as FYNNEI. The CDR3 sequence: CASSTDRYGELFF. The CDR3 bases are TGTGCCAGCAGTACCGACAGATACGGGGAGCTGTTTTTT. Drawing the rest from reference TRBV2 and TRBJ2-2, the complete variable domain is EPEVTQTPSHQVTQMGQEVILRCVPISNHLYFYWYRQILGQKVEFLVSFYNNEISEKSEIFDDQFSVERPDGSNFTLKIRSTKLEDSAMYFCASSTDRYGELFFGEGSRLTVL.

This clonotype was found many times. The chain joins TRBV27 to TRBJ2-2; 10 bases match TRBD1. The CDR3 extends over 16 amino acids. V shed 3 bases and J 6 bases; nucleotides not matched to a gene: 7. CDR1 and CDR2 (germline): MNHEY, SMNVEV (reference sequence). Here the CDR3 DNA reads TGTGCCAGCAGTTTTCTTCGGGACAGGGGCTCCGGGGAGCTGTTTTTT. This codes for CASSFLRDRGSGELFF.

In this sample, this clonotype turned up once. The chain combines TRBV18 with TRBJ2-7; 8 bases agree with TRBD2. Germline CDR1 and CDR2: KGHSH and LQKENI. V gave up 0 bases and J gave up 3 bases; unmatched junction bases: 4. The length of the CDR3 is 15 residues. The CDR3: CASSPPSGTGYEQYF. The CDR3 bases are TGTGCCAGCTCACCACCTAGCGGGACGGGCTACGAGCAGTACTTC.

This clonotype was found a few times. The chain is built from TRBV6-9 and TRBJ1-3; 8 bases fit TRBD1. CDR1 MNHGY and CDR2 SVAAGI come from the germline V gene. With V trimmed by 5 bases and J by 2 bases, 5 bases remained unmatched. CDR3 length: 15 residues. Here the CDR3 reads CASSAQDRAGNTIYF. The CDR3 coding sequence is TGTGCCAGCAGTGCACAGGACAGGGCTGGAAACACCATATATTTT.

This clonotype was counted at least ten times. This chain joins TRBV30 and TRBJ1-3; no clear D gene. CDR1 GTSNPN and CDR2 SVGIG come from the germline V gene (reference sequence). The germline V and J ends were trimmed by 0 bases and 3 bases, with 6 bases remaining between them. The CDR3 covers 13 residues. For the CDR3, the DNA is TGTGCCTGGAGTGTAGGATTTGGAAACACCATATATTTT. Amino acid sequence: CAWSVGFGNTIYF. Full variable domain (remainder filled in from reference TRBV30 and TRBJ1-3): SQTIHQWPATLVQPVGSPLSLECTVEGTSNPNLYWYRQAAGRGLQLLFYSVGIGQISSEVPQNLSASRPQDRQFILSSKKLLLSDSGFYLCAWSVGFGNTIYFGEGSWLTVV.